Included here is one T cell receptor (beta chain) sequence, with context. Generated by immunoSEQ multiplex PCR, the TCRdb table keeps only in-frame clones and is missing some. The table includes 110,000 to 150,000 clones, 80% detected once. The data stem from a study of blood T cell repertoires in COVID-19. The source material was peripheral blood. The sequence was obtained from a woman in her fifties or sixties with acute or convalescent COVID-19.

The CDR3 loop is CASSSQAEAFF. CDR3 DNA: TGTGCCAGCAGCTCACAGGCTGAAGCTTTCTTT. This chain links TRBV7-9 with TRBJ1-1, with D tentatively TRBD1 (5 bases). In germline, CDR1 is SEHNR, CDR2 FQNEAQ (reference sequence). The CDR3 covers 11 residues. Trimming left V 4 bases short and J 6 bases short, with 6 bases between.